The next 13 T cell receptor beta chains were all read from a single sample in a study of T cell responses to AZD1222 COVID-19 vaccine. Repertoires were generated with immunoSEQ multiplex PCR, while TCRdb's copy carries only in-frame clones and drops some. There are roughly 180,000 clones in the sample; 90% to 95% occur only once, and approximately 0.58% lies in the top ten. Here the sequenced sample was peripheral blood, taken on day 0 of AZD1222 vaccination. Every receptor here comes from an adult in good health.

The chain has TRBV19 and TRBJ2-1, with 14 bases matching TRBD2. CDR3 length: 15 residues. V shed 1 base and J 7 bases; nucleotides not matched to a gene: 0. Germline V gives CDR1 LNHDA, CDR2 SQIVND (reference sequence). CDR3 DNA: TGTGCCAGTAGTATAGGGACTAGCGGGGGGAATGAGCAGTTCTTC. It translates to CASSIGTSGGNEQFF.

The rearrangement links TRBV7-2 to TRBJ1-2, with 7 bases identical to TRBD1. Germline V gene data show CDR1 as SGHTA and CDR2 as FQGNSA. The CDR3 spans 16 residues. The trim removed 1 base at V and 2 bases at J, leaving 7 bases unmatched. The CDR3 DNA is TGTGCCAGCAGCTTAGGAATCGCGACAGGGAACTATGGCTACACCTTC. Translating it yields CASSLGIATGNYGYTF. Combining the CDR3 with reference TRBV7-2 and TRBJ1-2 gives the whole variable domain GAGVSQSPSNKVTEKGKDVELRCDPISGHTALYWYRQSLGQGLEFLIYFQGNSAPDKSGLPSDRFSAERTGGSVSTLTIQRTQQEDSAVYLCASSLGIATGNYGYTFGSGTRLTVV.

V gene TRBV7-9 combines with J gene TRBJ2-1; D is ambiguous. In germline, CDR1 is SEHNR, CDR2 FQNEAQ (reference sequence). The CDR3 contains 15 residues. V lost 0 bases and J 5 bases, leaving 11 bases between the germline ends. The CDR3 sequence: CASSLASPLHNEQFF. CDR3 bases: TGTGCCAGCAGCTTAGCTTCCCCCCTCCACAATGAGCAGTTCTTC.

The chain is built from TRBV2 and TRBJ2-6; D perhaps matches TRBD2 (7 bases). The germline V and J ends were trimmed by 2 bases and 2 bases, with 16 bases remaining between them. Germline loops: CDR1 SNHLY, CDR2 FYNNEI. This CDR3 comprises 18 residues. The CDR3 region has the DNA TGTGCCAGCAGTGAAATTTCCCAGGGGAGGGCTGGGGCCAACGTCCTGACTTTC. This gives the protein CASSEISQGRAGANVLTF.

This sequence joins TRBV29-1 and TRBJ1-1; D not certain. CDR3 size: 13 residues. From germline, CDR1 is SQVTM and CDR2 ANQGSEA. Trimming took off 6 bases at V and 0 bases at J, with 11 bases between the two ends. The CDR3 here is CSVQSRMNTEAFF. CDR3 coding DNA: TGCAGCGTACAGTCACGGATGAACACTGAAGCTTTCTTT.

This clone appeared a single time. This sequence joins TRBV6-2 or TRBV6-3 and TRBJ2-1, with TRBD2 matching 9 bases. This CDR3 spans 19 amino acids. Germline-derived CDR1 and CDR2 are MNHEY and SVGEGT. V was pared by 0 bases and J by 7 bases, with 16 bases of the junction left unmatched. This chain's CDR3 is CASSYSGLPSGDFGNEQFF. CDR3 DNA: TGTGCCAGCAGTTACTCAGGACTGCCTAGCGGGGACTTCGGGAATGAGCAGTTCTTC.

The chain joins TRBV7-9 to TRBJ2-3; D not resolved. This CDR3 is 15 amino acids long. The germline V and J ends were trimmed by 5 bases and 1 base, with 13 bases remaining between them. Per germline, CDR1 SEHNR and CDR2 FQNEAQ (reference sequence). DNA of the CDR3: TGTGCCAGCAGCCCGTACGGACGGGGCACAGATACGCAGTATTTT. Translated, it gives CASSPYGRGTDTQYF.

The chain couples TRBV28 to TRBJ1-5; 10 bases are shared with TRBD1. Germline CDR1 and CDR2: MDHEN and SYDVKM. This CDR3 has 15 amino acids. The trim removed 5 bases at V and 3 bases at J, leaving 4 bases unmatched. CDR3 bases: TGTGCCAGCAGTCTGACAGGGGGCAACAATCAGCCCCAGCATTTT. Amino acids: CASSLTGGNNQPQHF.

The gene calls are TRBV21-1 and TRBJ2-1; no check of the table's D call, TRBD2, against the DNA was made. TRBV21-1 is shown as a pseudogene. The CDR3 has 15 amino acids. CDR3 residues: CASILRGTGGNEQFF. CDR3 nucleotide sequence: TGTGCCAGCATCCTAAGGGGGACGGGAGGAAATGAGCAGTTCTTC.

This sequence joins TRBV19 and TRBJ1-5, with D perhaps TRBD1 (5 bases). The ends were cut back, 1 base at V and 6 bases at J, with 16 bases in the middle. CDR3 length: 16 amino acids. Germline CDR1 and CDR2: LNHDA and SQIVND (reference sequence). CDR3 DNA sequence: TGTGCCAGTAGTATAGGGGGAAGGGAGGGACTTCAGCCCCAGCATTTT. Protein: CASSIGGREGLQPQHF.

This rearrangement joins TRBV9 to TRBJ2-1; 9 bases line up with TRBD2. V lost 2 bases and J lost 7; bases outside the gene matches: 13. The CDR3 has 17 residues. Germline-derived CDR1 and CDR2 are SGDLS and YYNGEE. CDR3 in DNA: TGTGCCAGCAGCGTGGCTAGCGGGACCACGGGTGATAATGAGCAGTTCTTC. It is translated as CASSVASGTTGDNEQFF.

The chain joins TRBV5-4 to TRBJ2-2, with D uncertain. Trimming removed 5 bases from V and 6 bases from J, with 11 bases in between. This CDR3 region has 13 residues. CDR1 and CDR2 (germline): SGHNT, YYREEE (reference sequence). The CDR3 coding sequence is TGTGCCAGCAGATATACACGGTCCGGGGAGCTGTTTTTT. It yields the protein CASRYTRSGELFF.

In this sample, this clone turned up a few times. The chain carries TRBV9 and TRBJ1-1; 7 nucleotides agree with TRBD1. Germline V gene data show CDR1 as SGDLS and CDR2 as YYNGEE. With 3 bases clipped from V and 1 base from J, the junction kept 0 bases outside the gene matches. The CDR3 contains 13 residues. The CDR3 DNA is TGTGCCAGCAGCGGACAGGGGAACACTGAAGCTTTCTTT. Protein product: CASSGQGNTEAFF.